This TCR beta chain was identified in a study of T cells in tumors after PD-1 blockade. Study at large: Some patients also took daily vismodegib 150 mg during anti-PD-1 treatment.

The method was immunoSEQ multiplex PCR; TCRdb's version includes in-frame clones alone and lacks a portion of them. Of 30,000 to 40,000 clones listed, over 75% are singletons. The ends were cut back, 0 bases at V and 5 bases at J, with 10 bases in the middle. Germline V lookup: CDR1 LNHNV, CDR2 YYDKDF (reference sequence). The CDR3 runs to 14 residues. The chain uses TRBV15 and TRBJ2-5; no reliable D call. This clonotype was sampled from a human donor with basal cell carcinoma. Sequencing used PBMCs, obtained before anti-PD-1 treatment. The DNA for the CDR3 is TGTGCCACCAGCAGAGAGGGTTATGGGGAGACCCAGTACTTC. It specifies CATSREGYGETQYF.